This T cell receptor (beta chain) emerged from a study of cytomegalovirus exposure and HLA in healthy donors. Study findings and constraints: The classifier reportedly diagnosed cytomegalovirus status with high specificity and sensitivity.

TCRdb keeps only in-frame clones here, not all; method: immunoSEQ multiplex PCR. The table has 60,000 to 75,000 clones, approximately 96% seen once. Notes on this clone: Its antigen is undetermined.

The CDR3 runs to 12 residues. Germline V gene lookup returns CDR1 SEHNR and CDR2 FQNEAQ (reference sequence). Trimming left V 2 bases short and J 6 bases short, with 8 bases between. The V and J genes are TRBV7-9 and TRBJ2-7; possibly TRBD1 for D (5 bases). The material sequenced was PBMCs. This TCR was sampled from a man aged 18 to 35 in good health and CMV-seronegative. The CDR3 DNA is TGTGCCAGCAGCTTACAGGGCTCCGAGCAGTACTTC. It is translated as CASSLQGSEQYF.